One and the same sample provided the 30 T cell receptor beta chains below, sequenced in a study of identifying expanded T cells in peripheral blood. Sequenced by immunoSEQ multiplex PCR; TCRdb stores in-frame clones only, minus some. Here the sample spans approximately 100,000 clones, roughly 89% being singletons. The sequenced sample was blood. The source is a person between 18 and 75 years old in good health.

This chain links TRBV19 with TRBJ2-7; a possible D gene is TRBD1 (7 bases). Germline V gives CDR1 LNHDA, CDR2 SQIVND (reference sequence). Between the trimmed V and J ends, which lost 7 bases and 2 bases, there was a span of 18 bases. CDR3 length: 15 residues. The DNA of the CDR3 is TGTGCCAGTACCCCCAGGGGGGAGAGGGCCTACGAGCAGTACTTC. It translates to CASTPRGERAYEQYF.

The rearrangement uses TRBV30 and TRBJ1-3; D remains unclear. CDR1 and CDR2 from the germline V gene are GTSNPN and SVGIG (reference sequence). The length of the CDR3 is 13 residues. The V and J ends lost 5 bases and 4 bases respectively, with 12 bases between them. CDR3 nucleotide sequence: TGTGCCTGGTCGTTCGTGACCGGAAACACCATATATTTT. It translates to CAWSFVTGNTIYF.

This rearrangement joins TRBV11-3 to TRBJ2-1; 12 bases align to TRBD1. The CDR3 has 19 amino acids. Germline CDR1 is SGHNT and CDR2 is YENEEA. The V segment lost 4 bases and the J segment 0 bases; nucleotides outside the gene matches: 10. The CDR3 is CASSSGGTGGTSSYNEQFF. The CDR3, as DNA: TGTGCCAGCAGCTCAGGAGGGACAGGGGGCACTAGCTCCTACAATGAGCAGTTCTTC.

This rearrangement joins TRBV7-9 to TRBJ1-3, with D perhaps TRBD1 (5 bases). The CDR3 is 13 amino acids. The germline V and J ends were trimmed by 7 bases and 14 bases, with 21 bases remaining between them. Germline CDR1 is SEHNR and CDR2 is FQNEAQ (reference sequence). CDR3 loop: CASTSGDRSNVYF. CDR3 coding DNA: TGTGCCAGCACCTCGGGGGACCGTAGCAACGTATATTTT.

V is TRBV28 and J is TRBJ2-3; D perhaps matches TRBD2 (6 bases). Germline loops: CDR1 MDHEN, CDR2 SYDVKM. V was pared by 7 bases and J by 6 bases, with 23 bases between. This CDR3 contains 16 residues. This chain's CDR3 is CASMGPNGGVTDTQYF. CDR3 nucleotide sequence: TGTGCCAGCATGGGTCCCAATGGCGGGGTGACGGATACGCAGTATTTT.

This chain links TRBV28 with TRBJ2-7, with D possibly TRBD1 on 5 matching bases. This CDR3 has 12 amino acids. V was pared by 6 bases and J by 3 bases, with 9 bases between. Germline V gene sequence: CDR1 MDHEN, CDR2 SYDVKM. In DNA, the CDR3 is TGTGCCAGCAGGGGGCTTATCTACGAGCAGTACTTC. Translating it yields CASRGLIYEQYF.

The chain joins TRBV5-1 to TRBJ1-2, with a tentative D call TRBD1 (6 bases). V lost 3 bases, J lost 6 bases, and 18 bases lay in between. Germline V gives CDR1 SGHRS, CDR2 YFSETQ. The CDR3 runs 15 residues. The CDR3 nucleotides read TGCGCCAGCAGCTCCTCCAACGGGGGCAGGGATGGCTACACCTTC. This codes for CASSSSNGGRDGYTF.

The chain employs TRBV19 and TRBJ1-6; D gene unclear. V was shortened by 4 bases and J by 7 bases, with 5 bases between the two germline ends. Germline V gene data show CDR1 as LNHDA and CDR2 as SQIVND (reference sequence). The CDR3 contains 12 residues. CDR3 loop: CASSTQNSPLHF. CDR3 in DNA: TGTGCCAGTAGTACCCAAAATTCACCCCTCCACTTT. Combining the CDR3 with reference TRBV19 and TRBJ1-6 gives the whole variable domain DGGITQSPKYLFRKEGQNVTLSCEQNLNHDAMYWYRQDPGQGLRLIYYSQIVNDFQKGDIAEGYSVSREKKESFPLTVTSAQKNPTAFYLCASSTQNSPLHFGNGTRLTVT.

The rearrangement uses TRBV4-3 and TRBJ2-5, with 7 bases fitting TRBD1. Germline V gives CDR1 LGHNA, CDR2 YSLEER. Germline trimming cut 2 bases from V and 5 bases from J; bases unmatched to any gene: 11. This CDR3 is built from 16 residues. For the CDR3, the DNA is TGCGCCAGCAGCCAATCGCAACAGGGGATGCGGGAGACCCAGTACTTC. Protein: CASSQSQQGMRETQYF.

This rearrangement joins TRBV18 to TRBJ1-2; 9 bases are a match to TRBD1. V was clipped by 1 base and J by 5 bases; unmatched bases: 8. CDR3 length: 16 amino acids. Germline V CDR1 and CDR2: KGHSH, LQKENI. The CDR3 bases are TGTGCCAGCTCACCACTTCCGGGACAGGGCTTTTATGGCTACACCTTC. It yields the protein CASSPLPGQGFYGYTF.

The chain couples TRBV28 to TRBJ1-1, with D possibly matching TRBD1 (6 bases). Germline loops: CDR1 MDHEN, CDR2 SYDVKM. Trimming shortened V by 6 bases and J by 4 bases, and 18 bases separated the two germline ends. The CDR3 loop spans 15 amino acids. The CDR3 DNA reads TGTGCCAGCAGCCAAACAGGGTTCTGGGGCACTGAAGCTTTCTTT. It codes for CASSQTGFWGTEAFF.

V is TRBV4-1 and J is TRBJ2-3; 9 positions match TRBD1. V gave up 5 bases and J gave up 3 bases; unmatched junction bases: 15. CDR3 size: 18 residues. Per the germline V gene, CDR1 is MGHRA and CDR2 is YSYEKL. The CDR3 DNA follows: TGCGCCAGCAGCGCGCCATTACCTCAACAGGGGGCAACAGATACGCAGTATTTT. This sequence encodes CASSAPLPQQGATDTQYF.

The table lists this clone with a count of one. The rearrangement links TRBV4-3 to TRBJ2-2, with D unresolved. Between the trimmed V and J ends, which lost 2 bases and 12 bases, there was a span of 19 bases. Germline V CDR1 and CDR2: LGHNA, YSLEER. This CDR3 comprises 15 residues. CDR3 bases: TGCGCCAGCAGCCAAACCACCGCCCCCCGCGCCCAGCTGTTTTTT. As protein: CASSQTTAPRAQLFF.

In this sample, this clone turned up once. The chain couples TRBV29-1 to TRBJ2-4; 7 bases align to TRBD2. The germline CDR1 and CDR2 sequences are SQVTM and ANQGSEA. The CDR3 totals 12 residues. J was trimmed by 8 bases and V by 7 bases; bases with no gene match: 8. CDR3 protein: CSARRAGDIQYF. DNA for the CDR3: TGCAGCGCCCGCAGGGCGGGGGACATTCAGTACTTC.

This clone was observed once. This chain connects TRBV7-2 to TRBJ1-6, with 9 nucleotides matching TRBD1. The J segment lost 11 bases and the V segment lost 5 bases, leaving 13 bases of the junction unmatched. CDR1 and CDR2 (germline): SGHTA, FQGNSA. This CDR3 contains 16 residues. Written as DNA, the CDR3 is TGTGCCAGCAGCCCATCTCCCGGGACAGGGTGGGCACCCCTCCACTTT. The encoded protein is CASSPSPGTGWAPLHF.

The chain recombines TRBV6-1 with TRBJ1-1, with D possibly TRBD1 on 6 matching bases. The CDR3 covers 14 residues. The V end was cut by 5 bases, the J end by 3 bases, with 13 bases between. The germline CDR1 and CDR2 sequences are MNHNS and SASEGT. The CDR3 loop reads CASSQWGADTEAFF. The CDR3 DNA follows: TGTGCCAGCAGTCAGTGGGGGGCCGACACTGAAGCTTTCTTT.

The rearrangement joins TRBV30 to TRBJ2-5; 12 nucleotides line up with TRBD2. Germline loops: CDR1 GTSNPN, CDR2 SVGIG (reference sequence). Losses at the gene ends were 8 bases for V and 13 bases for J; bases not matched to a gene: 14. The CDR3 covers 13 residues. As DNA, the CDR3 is TGTGCCAGTCCCGGGACTAGCGGGTCTTCATGGTACTTC. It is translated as CASPGTSGSSWYF.

The CDR3 sequence is CASSLGGAPSTDTQYF. CDR3 sequence (DNA): TGCGCCAGCAGCTTAGGTGGGGCACCTAGCACAGATACGCAGTATTTT. This sequence joins TRBV5-1 and TRBJ2-3; maybe TRBD1 (5 bases). V lost 2 bases to trimming and J lost 0 bases, with 13 bases between them. The germline CDR1 and CDR2 sequences are SGHRS and YFSETQ. CDR3 length: 16 residues.

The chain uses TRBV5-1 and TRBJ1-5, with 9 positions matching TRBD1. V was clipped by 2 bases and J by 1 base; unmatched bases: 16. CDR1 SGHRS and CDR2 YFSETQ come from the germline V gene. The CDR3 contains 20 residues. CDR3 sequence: CASSFLTRDRVNESNQPQHF. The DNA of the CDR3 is TGCGCCAGCAGCTTTCTTACCCGGGACAGGGTTAACGAGAGCAATCAGCCCCAGCATTTT.

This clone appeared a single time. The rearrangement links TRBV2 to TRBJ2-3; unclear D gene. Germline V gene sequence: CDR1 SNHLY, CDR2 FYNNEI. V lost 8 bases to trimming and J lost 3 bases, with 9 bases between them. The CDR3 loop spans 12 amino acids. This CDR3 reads CASGFGTDTQYF. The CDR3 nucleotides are TGTGCCAGCGGATTTGGGACAGATACGCAGTATTTT.

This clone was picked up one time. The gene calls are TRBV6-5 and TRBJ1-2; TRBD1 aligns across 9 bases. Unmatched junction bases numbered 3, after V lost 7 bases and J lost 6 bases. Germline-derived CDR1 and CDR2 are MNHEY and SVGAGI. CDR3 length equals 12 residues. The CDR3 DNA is TGTGCCAGCACGACAGGGGGTAATGGCTACACCTTC. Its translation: CASTTGGNGYTF.

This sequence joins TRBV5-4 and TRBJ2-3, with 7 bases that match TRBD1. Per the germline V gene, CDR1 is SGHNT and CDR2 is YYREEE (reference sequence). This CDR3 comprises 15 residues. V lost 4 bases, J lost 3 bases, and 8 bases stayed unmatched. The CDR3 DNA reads TGTGCCAGCAGCGTACGGGACAGACGAACAGATACGCAGTATTTT. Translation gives CASSVRDRRTDTQYF.

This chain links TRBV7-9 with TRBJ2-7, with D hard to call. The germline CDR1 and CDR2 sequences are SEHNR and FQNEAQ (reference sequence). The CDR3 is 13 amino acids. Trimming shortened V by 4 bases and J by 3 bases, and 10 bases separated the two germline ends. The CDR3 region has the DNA TGTGCCAGCAGCTCAGACAACTACTACGAGCAGTACTTC. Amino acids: CASSSDNYYEQYF.

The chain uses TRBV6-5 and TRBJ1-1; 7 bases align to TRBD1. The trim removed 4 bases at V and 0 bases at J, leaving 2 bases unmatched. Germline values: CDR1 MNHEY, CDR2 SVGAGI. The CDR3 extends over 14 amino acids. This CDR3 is CASSLDRLNTEAFF. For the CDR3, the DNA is TGTGCCAGCAGTTTGGACAGGCTGAACACTGAAGCTTTCTTT.

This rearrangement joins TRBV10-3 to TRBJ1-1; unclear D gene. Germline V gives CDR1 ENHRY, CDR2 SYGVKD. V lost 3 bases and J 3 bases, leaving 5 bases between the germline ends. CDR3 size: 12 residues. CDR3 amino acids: CAISDGYTEAFF. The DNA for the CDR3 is TGTGCCATCAGTGACGGGTACACTGAAGCTTTCTTT.

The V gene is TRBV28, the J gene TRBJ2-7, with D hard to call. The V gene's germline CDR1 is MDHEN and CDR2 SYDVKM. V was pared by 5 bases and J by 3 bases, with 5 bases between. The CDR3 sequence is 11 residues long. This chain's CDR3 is CASSRSYEQYF. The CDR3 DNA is TGTGCCAGCAGTCGAAGCTACGAGCAGTACTTC.

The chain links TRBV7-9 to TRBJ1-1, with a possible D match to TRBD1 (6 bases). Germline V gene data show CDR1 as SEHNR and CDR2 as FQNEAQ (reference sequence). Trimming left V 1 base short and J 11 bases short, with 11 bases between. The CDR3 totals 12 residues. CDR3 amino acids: CASSLVRGEAFF. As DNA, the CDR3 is TGTGCCAGCAGCTTAGTCAGGGGAGAGGCTTTCTTT.

The CDR3 is CAISAPLRGGNTEAFF. The CDR3 DNA is TGTGCCATCAGTGCGCCGCTTAGAGGGGGTAACACTGAAGCTTTCTTT. V is TRBV10-3 and J is TRBJ1-1; D may be TRBD1 (6 bases). Germline CDR1 is ENHRY and CDR2 is SYGVKD. The CDR3 has 16 amino acids. With 4 bases removed from V and 2 bases from J, the gap between germline ends came to 17 bases.

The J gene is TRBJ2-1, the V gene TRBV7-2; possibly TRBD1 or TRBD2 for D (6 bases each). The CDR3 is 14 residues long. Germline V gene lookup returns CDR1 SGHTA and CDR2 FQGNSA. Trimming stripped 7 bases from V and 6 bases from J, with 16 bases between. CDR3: CASTLGGLGNEQFF. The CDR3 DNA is TGTGCCAGCACCCTTGGGGGGCTCGGCAATGAGCAGTTCTTC.

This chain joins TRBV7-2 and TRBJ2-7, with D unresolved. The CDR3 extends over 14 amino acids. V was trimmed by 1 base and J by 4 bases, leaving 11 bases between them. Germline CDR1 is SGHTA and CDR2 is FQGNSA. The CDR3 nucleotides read TGTGCCAGCAGCTTAGGGGTTTTCGAGTACGAGCAGTACTTC. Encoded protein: CASSLGVFEYEQYF.